This passage covers 10 T cell receptor beta chains from one sample sequenced in a study of cytomegalovirus exposure and HLA in healthy donors. The PCR used 60 Vbeta and 13 Jbeta primers. Profiled with immunoSEQ multiplex PCR; TCRdb holds only in-frame clones, not every one. The sample contains 95,000 to 100,000 clones, roughly 76% of which appear only once. The sample taken for sequencing was PBMCs. The source is a man between 40 and 49 years old in good health and CMV-seronegative.

This clone appeared once. This sequence joins TRBV7-2 and TRBJ2-1, with D perhaps TRBD2 (6 bases). The germline V gene encodes CDR1 SGHTA and CDR2 FQGNSA. CDR3 length equals 15 residues. Trimming removed 6 bases from V and 1 base from J, with 13 bases in between. The CDR3 region has the DNA TGTGCCAGCAGGCCACTTGCGGGGTCCTACAATGAGCAGTTCTTC. Translated, it gives CASRPLAGSYNEQFF.

The chain links TRBV10-1 to TRBJ2-2; 7 bases map to TRBD1. CDR1 and CDR2 from the germline V gene are WNHNN and SYGVQD (reference sequence). CDR3 length: 16 residues. V shed 3 bases and J 4 bases; nucleotides not matched to a gene: 8. This CDR3 is CASSDSRGLVTGELFF. In DNA, the CDR3 is TGCGCCAGCAGTGATTCAAGGGGGCTCGTCACCGGGGAGCTGTTTTTT.

The chain recombines TRBV18 with TRBJ2-5; 8 bases agree with TRBD2. This CDR3 has 15 amino acids. V dropped 1 base and J dropped 1; count of bases not matched to a gene: 2. Germline V lookup: CDR1 KGHSH, CDR2 LQKENI. In DNA, the CDR3 is TGTGCCAGCTCACCACGGAGCGGGGGCCAAGAGACCCAGTACTTC. Its protein is CASSPRSGGQETQYF.

This rearrangement joins TRBV5-6 to TRBJ1-5, with a weak D call TRBD1 (6 bases). This CDR3 has 16 residues. The ends were cut back, 6 bases at V and 1 base at J, with 17 bases in the middle. CDR1 and CDR2 (germline): SGHDT, YYEEEE. The CDR3 is CASTLRGGPSNQPQHF. The CDR3, as DNA: TGTGCCAGCACCCTACGGGGGGGGCCCAGCAATCAGCCCCAGCATTTT.

The V call is TRBV21-1, the J call TRBJ1-1; the D segment call TRBD1 is taken from the table without a DNA check. TRBV21-1 is annotated as a pseudogene. This CDR3 is 14 amino acids long. CDR3 loop: CASSKTTGSTEAFF. The DNA for the CDR3 is TGTGCCAGCAGCAAGACTACAGGGTCCACTGAAGCTTTCTTT.

The V and J genes are TRBV18 and TRBJ1-5; 8 bases align to TRBD1. The CDR3 has 16 residues. Looked up from germline, CDR1 is KGHSH and CDR2 is LQKENI. V trimming: 3 bases; J trimming: 1 base; junction bases outside the gene matches: 5. The CDR3 here is CASSPGQGGSNQPQHF. The CDR3 DNA reads as TGTGCCAGCTCACCTGGACAGGGCGGAAGCAATCAGCCCCAGCATTTT.

V is TRBV5-8 and J is TRBJ2-4; possible D gene TRBD2, 7 bases. The V gene's germline CDR1 is SGHTS and CDR2 YDEGEE. The CDR3 runs to 16 residues. V lost 6 bases and J 0 bases, leaving 16 bases between the germline ends. The CDR3 bases are TGTGCCAGCACCACCCGGGGGGCCCTAGCCAAAAACATTCAGTACTTC. Protein product: CASTTRGALAKNIQYF.

Notes on this clone: Other nucleotide sequences from this sample produce the same CDR3. The gene calls are TRBV6-5 and TRBJ1-6; perhaps TRBD1 as D (6 bases). V shed 2 bases and J shed 3 bases, with 8 bases lying between them. This CDR3 is built from 15 residues. The germline V gene encodes CDR1 MNHEY and CDR2 SVGAGI. The chain's CDR3 is CASSYAGDYNSPLHF. CDR3 DNA sequence: TGTGCCAGCAGTTACGCAGGGGACTATAATTCACCCCTCCACTTT.

To note about this clone: This same CDR3 is encoded by further DNA sequences in the sample. This chain joins TRBV7-3 and TRBJ2-2; TRBD1 matches 8 bases. There are 15 residues in the CDR3. Germline V CDR1 and CDR2: SGHTA, FQGTGA. V lost 6 bases to trimming and J lost 2 bases; unmatched junction nucleotides: 5. CDR3 DNA sequence: TGTGCCAGCAGTCCCGACAGGGGAAACACCGGGGAGCTGTTTTTT. Protein: CASSPDRGNTGELFF.

V gene TRBV28 combines with J gene TRBJ2-3; 9 nucleotides match TRBD1. The CDR3 sequence is 15 residues long. V lost 4 bases and J lost 7; bases outside the gene matches: 9. CDR1 is MDHEN and CDR2 is SYDVKM in the germline V gene. The CDR3 reads CASSSGTGNRNTQYF. DNA of the CDR3: TGTGCCAGCAGTTCAGGGACAGGGAATCGAAATACGCAGTATTTT.